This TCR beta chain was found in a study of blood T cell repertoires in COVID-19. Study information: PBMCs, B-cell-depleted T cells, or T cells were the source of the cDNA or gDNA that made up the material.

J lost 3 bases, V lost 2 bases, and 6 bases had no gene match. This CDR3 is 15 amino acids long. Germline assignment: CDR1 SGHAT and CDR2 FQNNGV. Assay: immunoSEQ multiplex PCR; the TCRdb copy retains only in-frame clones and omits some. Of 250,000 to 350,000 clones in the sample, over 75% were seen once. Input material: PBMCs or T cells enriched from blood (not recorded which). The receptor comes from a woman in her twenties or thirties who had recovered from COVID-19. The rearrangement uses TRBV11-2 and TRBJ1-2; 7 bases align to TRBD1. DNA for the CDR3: TGTGCCAGCAGCTTACTGACAGGGCAGTACTATGGCTACACCTTC. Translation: CASSLLTGQYYGYTF.